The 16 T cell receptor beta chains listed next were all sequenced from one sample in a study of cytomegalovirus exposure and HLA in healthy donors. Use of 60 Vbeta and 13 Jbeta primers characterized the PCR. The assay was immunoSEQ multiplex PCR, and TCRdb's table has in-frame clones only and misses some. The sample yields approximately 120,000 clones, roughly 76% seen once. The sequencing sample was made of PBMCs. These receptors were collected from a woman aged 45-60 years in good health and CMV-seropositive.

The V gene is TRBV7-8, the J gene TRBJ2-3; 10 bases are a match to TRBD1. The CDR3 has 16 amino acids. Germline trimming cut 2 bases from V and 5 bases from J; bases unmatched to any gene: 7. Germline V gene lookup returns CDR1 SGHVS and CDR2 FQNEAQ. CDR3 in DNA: TGTGCCAGCAGCTTACCAAAGACAGGGGGCGAAGATACGCAGTATTTT. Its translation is CASSLPKTGGEDTQYF.

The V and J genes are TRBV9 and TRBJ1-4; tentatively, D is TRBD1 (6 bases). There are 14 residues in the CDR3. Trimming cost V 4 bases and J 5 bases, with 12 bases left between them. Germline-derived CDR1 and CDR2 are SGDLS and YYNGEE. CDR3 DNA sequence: TGTGCCAGCAGCCTAGGGACACCGAATGAAAAACTGTTTTTT. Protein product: CASSLGTPNEKLFF.

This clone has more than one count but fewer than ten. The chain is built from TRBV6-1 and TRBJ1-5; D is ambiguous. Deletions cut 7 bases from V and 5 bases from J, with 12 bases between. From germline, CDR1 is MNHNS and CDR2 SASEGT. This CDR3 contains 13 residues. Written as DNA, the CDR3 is TGTGCCAGCATGAGCAGGAACCATCAGCCCCAGCATTTT. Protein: CASMSRNHQPQHF.

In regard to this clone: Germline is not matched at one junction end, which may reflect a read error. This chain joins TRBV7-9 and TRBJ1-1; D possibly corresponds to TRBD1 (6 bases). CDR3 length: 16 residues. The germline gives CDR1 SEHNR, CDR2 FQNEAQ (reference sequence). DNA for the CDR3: TGTTCCAGCAGCTTACGGGGGGCGGCACGGAACACTGAAGCTTTCTTT. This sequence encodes CSSSLRGAARNTEAFF. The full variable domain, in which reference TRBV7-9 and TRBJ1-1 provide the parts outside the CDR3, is DTGVSQNPRHKITKRGQNVTFRCDPISEHNRLYWYRQTLGQGPEFLTYFQNEAQLEKSRLLSDRFSAERPKGSFSTLEIQRTEQGDSAMYLCSSSLRGAARNTEAFFGQGTRLTVV.

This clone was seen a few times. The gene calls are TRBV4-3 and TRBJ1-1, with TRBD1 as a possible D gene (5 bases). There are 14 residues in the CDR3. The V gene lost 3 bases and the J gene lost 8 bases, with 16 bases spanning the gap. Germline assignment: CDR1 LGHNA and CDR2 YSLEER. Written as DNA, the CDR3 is TGCGCCAGCAGCCACGGTCGGGGGGGGGACGAAGCTTTCTTT. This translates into CASSHGRGGDEAFF.

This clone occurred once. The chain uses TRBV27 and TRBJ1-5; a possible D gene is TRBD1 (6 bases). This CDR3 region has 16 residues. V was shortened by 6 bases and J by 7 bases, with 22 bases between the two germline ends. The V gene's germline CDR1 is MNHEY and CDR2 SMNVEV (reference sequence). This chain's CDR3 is CASRRSGGESRQPQHF. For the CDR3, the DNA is TGTGCCAGCAGAAGGTCGGGGGGCGAGTCGCGACAGCCCCAGCATTTT.

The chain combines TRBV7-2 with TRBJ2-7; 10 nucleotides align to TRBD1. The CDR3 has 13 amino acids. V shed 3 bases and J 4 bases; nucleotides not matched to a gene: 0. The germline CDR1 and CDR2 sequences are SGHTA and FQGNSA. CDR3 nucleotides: TGTGCCAGCAGCTTGGACAGGGGGTACGAGCAGTACTTC. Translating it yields CASSLDRGYEQYF.

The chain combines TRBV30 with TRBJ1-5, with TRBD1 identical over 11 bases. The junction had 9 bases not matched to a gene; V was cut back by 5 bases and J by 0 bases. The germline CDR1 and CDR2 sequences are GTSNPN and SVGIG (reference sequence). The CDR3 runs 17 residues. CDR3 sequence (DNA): TGTGCCTGGCGCGGGGACAGGGGGACAGCTAGCAATCAGCCCCAGCATTTT. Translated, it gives CAWRGDRGTASNQPQHF.

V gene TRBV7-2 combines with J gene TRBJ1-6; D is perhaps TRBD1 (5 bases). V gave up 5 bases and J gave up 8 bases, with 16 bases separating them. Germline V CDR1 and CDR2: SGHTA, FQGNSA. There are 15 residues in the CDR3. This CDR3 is CASSPPSGVDSPLHF. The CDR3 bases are TGTGCCAGCAGCCCCCCCTCGGGGGTGGATTCACCCCTCCACTTT. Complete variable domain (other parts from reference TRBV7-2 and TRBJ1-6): GAGVSQSPSNKVTEKGKDVELRCDPISGHTALYWYRQSLGQGLEFLIYFQGNSAPDKSGLPSDRFSAERTGGSVSTLTIQRTQQEDSAVYLCASSPPSGVDSPLHFGNGTRLTVT.

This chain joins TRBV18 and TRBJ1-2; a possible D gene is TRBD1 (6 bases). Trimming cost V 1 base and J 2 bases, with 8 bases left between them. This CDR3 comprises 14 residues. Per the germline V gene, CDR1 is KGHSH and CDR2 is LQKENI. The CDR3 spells CASSPLTGNYGYTF. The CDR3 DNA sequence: TGTGCCAGCTCACCACTTACAGGGAACTATGGCTACACCTTC.

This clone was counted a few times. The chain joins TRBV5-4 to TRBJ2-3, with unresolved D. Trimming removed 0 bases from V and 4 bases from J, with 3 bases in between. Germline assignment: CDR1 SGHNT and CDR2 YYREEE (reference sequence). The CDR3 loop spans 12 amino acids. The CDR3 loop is CASSLASDTQYF. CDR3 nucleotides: TGTGCCAGCAGCTTGGCCTCAGATACGCAGTATTTT.

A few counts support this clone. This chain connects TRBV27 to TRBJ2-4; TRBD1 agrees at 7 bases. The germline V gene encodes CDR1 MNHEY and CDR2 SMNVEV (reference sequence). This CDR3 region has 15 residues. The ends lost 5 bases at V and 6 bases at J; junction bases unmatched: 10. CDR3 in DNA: TGTGCCAGCAGTCTACTGACAGGGCATGCAAACATTCAGTACTTC. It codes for CASSLLTGHANIQYF.

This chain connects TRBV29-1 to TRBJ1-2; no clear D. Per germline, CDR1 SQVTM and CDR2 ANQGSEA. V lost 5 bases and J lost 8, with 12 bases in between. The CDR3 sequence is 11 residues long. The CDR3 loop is CSVRSGEGYTF. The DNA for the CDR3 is TGCAGCGTTCGGAGCGGAGAGGGCTACACCTTC.

CDR3 in amino acids: CASSGRAATDTQYF. For the CDR3, the DNA is TGCGCCAGCAGCGGGAGGGCAGCGACAGATACGCAGTATTTT. J is TRBJ2-3 and V is TRBV5-1, with 7 bases matching TRBD2. The V and J ends lost 4 bases and 3 bases, in that order; junction bases with no gene match: 5. Germline loops: CDR1 SGHRS, CDR2 YFSETQ. This CDR3 comprises 14 residues.

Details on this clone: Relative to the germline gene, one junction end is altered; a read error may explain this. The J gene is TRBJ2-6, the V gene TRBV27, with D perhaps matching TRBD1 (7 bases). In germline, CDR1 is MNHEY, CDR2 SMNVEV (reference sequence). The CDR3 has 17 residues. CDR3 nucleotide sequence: TGTGCCAGCAGTCACCCGGGAGACAGGGATGGGGCCAACGGCCTGACTTTC. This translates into CASSHPGDRDGANGLTF.

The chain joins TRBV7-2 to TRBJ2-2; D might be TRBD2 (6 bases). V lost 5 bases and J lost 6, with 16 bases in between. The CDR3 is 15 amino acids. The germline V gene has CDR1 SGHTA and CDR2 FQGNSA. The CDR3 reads CASSLNAPGAGELFF. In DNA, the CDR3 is TGTGCCAGCAGCCTCAACGCCCCGGGGGCCGGGGAGCTGTTTTTT. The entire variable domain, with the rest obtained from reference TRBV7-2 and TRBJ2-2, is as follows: GAGVSQSPSNKVTEKGKDVELRCDPISGHTALYWYRQSLGQGLEFLIYFQGNSAPDKSGLPSDRFSAERTGGSVSTLTIQRTQQEDSAVYLCASSLNAPGAGELFFGEGSRLTVL.